A selection of T cell receptor beta chains follows, all from one sample in a study of CD4 T cells in relation to SARS-CoV-2 and coronaviruses. The protocol was immunoSEQ multiplex PCR, while the TCRdb copy is restricted to in-frame clones and leaves out a portion. The table records 68,000 or so clones, 85% to 95% of them present only once. The specimen sequenced was naive CD4+ T cells from PBMCs. These receptors were collected from a human donor in good health. Both conserved end residues are part of each CDR3. Only some rows state a clone size, as once, few, many or a class for expanded clones.

CASRKGGTEAFF	TRBV27	TRBJ1-1	-
CASRGGRRSNYGYTF	TRBV2	TRBJ1-2	-
CASSSGLAGSETQYF	TRBV5-6	TRBJ2-5	-
CAISESTGSGANVLTF	TRBV10-3	TRBJ2-6	-
CASSSTGGFYEQYF	TRBV7-8	TRBJ2-7	-
CASRAGTTPREYF	TRBV5-4	TRBJ2-5	-
CASSPATGKGSPLHF	TRBV18	TRBJ1-6	-
CASSLAGQPPYRAFF	TRBV5-4	TRBJ1-1	-
CASSIGSGANVLTF	TRBV7-3	TRBJ2-6	once
CASSSQGGEQYF	TRBV5-4	TRBJ2-7	-
CATRGDTSTDTQYF	TRBV2	TRBJ2-3	-
CASSGLGGTNYGYTF	TRBV2	TRBJ1-2	once
CASRRLGPYEQYF	TRBV28	TRBJ2-7	-
CASSQDRDSGSTDTQYF	TRBV4-1	TRBJ2-3	-
CASSRPGGLVTGELFF	TRBV7-3	TRBJ2-2	-
CASTPSVSNQPQHF	TRBV28	TRBJ1-5	-
CASIRQGASNQPQHF	TRBV21-1	TRBJ1-5	-